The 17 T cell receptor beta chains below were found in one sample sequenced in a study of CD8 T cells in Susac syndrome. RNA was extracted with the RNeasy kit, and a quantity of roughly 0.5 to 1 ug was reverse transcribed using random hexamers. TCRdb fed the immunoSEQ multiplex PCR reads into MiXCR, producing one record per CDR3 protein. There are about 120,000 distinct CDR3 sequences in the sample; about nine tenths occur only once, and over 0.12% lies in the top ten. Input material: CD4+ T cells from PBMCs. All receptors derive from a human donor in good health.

The DNA for the CDR3 is TGTGCCAGCAGCTTGGGGCGGGGACCGACCGTGTCACCCCTCCACTTT. Its protein is CASSLGRGPTVSPLHF. The chain has TRBV11-2 and TRBJ1-6, with a tentative D call TRBD1 (5 bases). This CDR3 region has 16 residues. V was clipped by 3 bases and J by 10 bases, with 19 bases between them. Germline V gene sequence: CDR1 SGHAT, CDR2 FQNNGV.

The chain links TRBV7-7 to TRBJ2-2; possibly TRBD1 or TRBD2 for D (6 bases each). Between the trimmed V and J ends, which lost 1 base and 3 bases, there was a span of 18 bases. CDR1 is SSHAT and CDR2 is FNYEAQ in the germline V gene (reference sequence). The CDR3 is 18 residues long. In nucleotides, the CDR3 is TGTGCCAGCAGCTTAGGGGGGCGGCTAGCGCGTGACACCGGGGAGCTGTTTTTT. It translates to CASSLGGRLARDTGELFF.

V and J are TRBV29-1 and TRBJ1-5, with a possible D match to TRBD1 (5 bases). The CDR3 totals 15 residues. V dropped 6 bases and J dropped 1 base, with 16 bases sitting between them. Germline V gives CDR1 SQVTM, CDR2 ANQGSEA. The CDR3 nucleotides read TGCAGCGTCGCCTTATCGGGGCAGAGCAATCAGCCCCAGCATTTT. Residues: CSVALSGQSNQPQHF.

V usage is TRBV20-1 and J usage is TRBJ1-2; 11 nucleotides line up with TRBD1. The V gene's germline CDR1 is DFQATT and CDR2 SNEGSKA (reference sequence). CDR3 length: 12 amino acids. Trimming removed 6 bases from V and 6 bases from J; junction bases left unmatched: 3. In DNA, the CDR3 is TGCAGTGCCCAGGACAGGGGGCATGGCTACACCTTC. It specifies CSAQDRGHGYTF.

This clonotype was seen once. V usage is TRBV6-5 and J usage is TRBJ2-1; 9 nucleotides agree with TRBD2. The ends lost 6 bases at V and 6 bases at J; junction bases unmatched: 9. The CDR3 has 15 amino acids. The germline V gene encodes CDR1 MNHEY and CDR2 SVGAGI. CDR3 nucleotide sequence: TGTGCCAGCAGCAAAGCGGGGGGCCTCCCCAATGAGCAGTTCTTC. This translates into CASSKAGGLPNEQFF.

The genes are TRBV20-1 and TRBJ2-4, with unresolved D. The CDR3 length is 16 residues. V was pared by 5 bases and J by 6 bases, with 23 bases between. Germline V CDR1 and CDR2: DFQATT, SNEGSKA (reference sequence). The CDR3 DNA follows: TGCAGTGCTGGCTACTCAGGACCCACCAAGACAAACATTCAGTACTTC. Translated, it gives CSAGYSGPTKTNIQYF.

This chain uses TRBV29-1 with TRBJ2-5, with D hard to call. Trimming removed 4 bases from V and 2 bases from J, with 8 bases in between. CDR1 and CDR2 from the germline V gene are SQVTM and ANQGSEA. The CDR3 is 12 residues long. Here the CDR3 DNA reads TGCAGCGTTGGTGAGGCTCAAGAGACCCAGTACTTC. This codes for CSVGEAQETQYF. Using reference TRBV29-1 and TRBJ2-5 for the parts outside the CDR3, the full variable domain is SAVISQKPSRDICQRGTSLTIQCQVDSQVTMMFWYRQQPGQSLTLIATANQGSEATYESGFVIDKFPISRPNLTFSTLTVSNMSPEDSSIYLCSVGEAQETQYFGPGTRLLVL.

Here the CDR3 reads CASSPTALGDTQYF. The CDR3, as DNA: TGTGCCAGCAGCCCAACCGCCCTAGGAGATACGCAGTATTTT. The chain links TRBV14 to TRBJ2-3; D uncertain. This CDR3 comprises 14 residues. CDR1 and CDR2 (germline): SGHDN, FVKESK. With 4 bases removed from V and 5 bases from J, the gap between germline ends came to 13 bases.

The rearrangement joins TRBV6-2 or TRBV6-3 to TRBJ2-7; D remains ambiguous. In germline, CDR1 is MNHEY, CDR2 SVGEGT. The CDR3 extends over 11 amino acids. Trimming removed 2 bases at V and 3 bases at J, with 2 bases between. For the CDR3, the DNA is TGTGCCAGCAGTTACCTCTACGAGCAGTACTTC. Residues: CASSYLYEQYF.

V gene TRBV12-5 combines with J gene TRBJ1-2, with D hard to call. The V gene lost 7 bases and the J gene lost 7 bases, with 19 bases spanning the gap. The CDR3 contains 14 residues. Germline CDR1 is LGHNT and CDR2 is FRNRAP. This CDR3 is CASALTTDGVGYTF. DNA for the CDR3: TGTGCTAGTGCCCTCACGACCGATGGGGTTGGCTACACCTTC.

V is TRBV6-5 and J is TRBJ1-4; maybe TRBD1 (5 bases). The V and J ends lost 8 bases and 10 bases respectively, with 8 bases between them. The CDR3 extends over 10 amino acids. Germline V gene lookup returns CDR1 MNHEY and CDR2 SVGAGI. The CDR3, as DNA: TGTGCCAGCTGGGGCGTAAAACTGTTTTTT. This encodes CASWGVKLFF.

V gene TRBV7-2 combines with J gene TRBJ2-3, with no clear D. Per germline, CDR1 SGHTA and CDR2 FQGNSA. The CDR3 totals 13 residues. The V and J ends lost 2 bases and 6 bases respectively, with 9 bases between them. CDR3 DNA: TGTGCCAGCAGCTTAATCGCCCTCGATACGCAGTATTTT. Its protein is CASSLIALDTQYF.

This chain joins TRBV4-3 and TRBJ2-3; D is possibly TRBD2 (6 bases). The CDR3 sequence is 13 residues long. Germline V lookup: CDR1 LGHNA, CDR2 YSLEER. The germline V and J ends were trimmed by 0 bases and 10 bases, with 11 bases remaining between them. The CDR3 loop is CASSQDLEGAQYF. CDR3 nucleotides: TGCGCCAGCAGCCAAGATCTGGAGGGCGCGCAGTATTTT.

The CDR3 region has the DNA TGTGCCAGCTCACCCATACAGAACACCGGGGAGCTGTTTTTT. This gives the protein CASSPIQNTGELFF. The gene calls are TRBV18 and TRBJ2-2; no clear D. From germline, CDR1 is KGHSH and CDR2 LQKENI. CDR3 length equals 14 residues. Trimming cost V 3 bases and J 1 base, with 6 bases left between them. The whole variable domain, remainder taken from reference TRBV18 and TRBJ2-2, is NAGVMQNPRHLVRRRGQEARLRCSPMKGHSHVYWYRQLPEEGLKFMVYLQKENIIDESGMPKERFSAEFPKEGPSILRIQQVVRGDSAAYFCASSPIQNTGELFFGEGSRLTVL.

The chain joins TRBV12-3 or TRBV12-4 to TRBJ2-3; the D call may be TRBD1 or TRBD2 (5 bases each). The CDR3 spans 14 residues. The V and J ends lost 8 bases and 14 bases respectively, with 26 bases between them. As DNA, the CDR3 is TGTGCCAGCGTCCCCTTGGGGGAGACTGGTTTCGTGTATTTT. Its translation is CASVPLGETGFVYF.

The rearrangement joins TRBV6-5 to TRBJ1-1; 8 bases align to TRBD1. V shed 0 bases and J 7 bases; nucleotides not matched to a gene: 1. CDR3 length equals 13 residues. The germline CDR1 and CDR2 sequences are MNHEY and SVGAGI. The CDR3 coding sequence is TGTGCCAGCAGTTACTCGGGGACAGGTGAAGCTTTCTTT. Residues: CASSYSGTGEAFF.

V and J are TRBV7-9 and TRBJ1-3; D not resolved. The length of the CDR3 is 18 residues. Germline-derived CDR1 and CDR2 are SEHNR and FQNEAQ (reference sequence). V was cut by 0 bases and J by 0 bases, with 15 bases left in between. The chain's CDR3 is CASSLAIRSDISGNTIYF. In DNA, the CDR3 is TGTGCCAGCAGCTTAGCAATTAGGTCAGACATCTCTGGAAACACCATATATTTT.